This T cell receptor beta chain appears in the sequencing data of a study of blood T cell repertoires in COVID-19. Produced via immunoSEQ multiplex PCR; TCRdb's table is partial and in-frame only. Of about 87,000 clones listed, over 70% were seen once; the top ten hold around 4.4%. CDR1 and CDR2 from the germline V gene are MNHEY and SVGEGT. V lost 6 bases and J lost 6; bases outside the gene matches: 9. The CDR3 is 17 amino acids. The chain is built from TRBV6-2 or TRBV6-3 and TRBJ2-3, with 16 positions matching TRBD2. The sequenced sample was peripheral blood. This TCR derives from a woman between 50 and 59 years old with acute or convalescent COVID-19. CDR3: CASSPGLAGGLRDTQYF. The DNA of the CDR3 is TGTGCCAGCAGCCCGGGACTAGCGGGGGGGCTACGGGATACGCAGTATTTT.